This TCR beta chain was recovered during a study of T cell responses to AZD1222 COVID-19 vaccine. The CDR3 consists of 13 residues. Germline V gene sequence: CDR1 SQVTM, CDR2 ANQGSEA. Trimming removed 6 bases from V and 0 bases from J, with 11 bases in between. The repertoire was sequenced with immunoSEQ multiplex PCR; TCRdb's copy has only in-frame clones and lacks some. This sample has 150,000 to 200,000 clones, with approximately 92% found just once. Study-level points and caveats: At 160-218 and 743-854, vaccine-associated CD4 TCRs were dominant, and they spanned spike. Per reports, nearly half of all spike-specific TCRs target regions that are unmutated in variants. Spike-specific TCR breadth and depth went up after people got two AZD1222 doses.

Notes on this clone: Its matching antigen is unknown.

The chain has TRBV29-1 and TRBJ1-1; D remains ambiguous. The sample here was peripheral blood, taken on day 0 of AZD1222 vaccination. This clonotype originated in an adult in good health. The chain's CDR3 is CSVQTLLNTEAFF. The CDR3 DNA sequence: TGCAGCGTCCAAACGCTTCTGAACACTGAAGCTTTCTTT. Full variable domain (remainder filled in from reference TRBV29-1 and TRBJ1-1): SAVISQKPSRDICQRGTSLTIQCQVDSQVTMMFWYRQQPGQSLTLIATANQGSEATYESGFVIDKFPISRPNLTFSTLTVSNMSPEDSSIYLCSVQTLLNTEAFFGQGTRLTVV.